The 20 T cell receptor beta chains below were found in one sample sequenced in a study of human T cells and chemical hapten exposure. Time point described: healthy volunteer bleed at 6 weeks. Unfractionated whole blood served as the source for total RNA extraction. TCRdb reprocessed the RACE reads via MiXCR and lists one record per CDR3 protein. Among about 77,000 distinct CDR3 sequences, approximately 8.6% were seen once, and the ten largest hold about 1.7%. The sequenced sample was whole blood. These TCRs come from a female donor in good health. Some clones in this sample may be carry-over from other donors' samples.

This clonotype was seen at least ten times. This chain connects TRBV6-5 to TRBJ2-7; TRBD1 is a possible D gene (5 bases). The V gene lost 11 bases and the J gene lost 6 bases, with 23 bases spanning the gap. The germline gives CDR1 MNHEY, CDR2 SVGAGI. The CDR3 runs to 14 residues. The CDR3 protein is CASKESGLSVEQYF. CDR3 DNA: TGTGCCTCCAAAGAGTCAGGGTTATCGGTCGAGCAGTACTTC.

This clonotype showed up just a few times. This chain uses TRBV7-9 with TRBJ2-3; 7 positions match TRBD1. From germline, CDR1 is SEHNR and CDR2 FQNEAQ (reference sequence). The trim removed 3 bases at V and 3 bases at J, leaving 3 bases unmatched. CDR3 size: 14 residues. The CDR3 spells CASSFDRATDTQYF. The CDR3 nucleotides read TGTGCCAGCAGCTTCGACAGGGCGACAGATACGCAGTATTTT.

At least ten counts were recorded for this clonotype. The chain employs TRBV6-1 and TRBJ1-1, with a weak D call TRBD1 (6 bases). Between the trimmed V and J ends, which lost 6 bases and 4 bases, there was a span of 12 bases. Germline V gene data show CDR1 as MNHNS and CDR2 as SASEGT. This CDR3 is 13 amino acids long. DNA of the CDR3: TGTGCCAGCAGATTACAGGGCCCCACTGAAGCTTTCTTT. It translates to CASRLQGPTEAFF.

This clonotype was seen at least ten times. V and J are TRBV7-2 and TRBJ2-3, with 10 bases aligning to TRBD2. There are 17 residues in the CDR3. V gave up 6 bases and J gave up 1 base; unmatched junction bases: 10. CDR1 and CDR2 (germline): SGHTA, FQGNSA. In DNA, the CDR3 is TGTGCCAGCAGTCAAACAGTGCTAGCGGGGGGCACAGATACGCAGTATTTT. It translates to CASSQTVLAGGTDTQYF.

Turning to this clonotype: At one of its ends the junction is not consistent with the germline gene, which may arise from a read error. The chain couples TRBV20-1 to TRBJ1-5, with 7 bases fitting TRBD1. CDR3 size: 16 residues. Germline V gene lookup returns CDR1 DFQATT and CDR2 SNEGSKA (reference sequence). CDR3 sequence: CSAPEAAGGSNRPQHF. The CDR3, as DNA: TGCAGTGCTCCGGAAGCGGCAGGGGGTAGCAATCGGCCCCAGCATTTT.

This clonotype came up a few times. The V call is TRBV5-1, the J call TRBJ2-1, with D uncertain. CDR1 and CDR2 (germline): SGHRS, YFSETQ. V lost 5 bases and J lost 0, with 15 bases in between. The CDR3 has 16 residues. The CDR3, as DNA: TGCGCCAGCAGTCTTAGGGTAAGGACCTCCTACAATGAGCAGTTCTTC. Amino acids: CASSLRVRTSYNEQFF.

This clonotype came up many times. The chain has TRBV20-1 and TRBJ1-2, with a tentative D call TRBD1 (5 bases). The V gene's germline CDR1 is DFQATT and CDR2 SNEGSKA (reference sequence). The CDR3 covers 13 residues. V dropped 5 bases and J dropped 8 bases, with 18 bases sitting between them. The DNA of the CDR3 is TGCAGTGCTCAGGGCAGGCAGGTCGGCGGCTACACCTTC. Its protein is CSAQGRQVGGYTF.

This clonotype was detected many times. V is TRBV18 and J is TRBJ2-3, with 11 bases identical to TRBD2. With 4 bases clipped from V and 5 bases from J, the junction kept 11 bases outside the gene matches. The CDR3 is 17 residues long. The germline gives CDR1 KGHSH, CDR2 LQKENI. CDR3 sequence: CASSLASGGPRGDTQYF. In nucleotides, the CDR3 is TGTGCCAGCTCACTTGCTAGCGGGGGGCCCCGAGGAGATACGCAGTATTTT.

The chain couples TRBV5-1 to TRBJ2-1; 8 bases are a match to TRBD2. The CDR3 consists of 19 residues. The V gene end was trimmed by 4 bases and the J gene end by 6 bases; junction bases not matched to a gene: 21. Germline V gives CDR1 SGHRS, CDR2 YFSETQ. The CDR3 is CASSRGGRAGTSPINEQFF. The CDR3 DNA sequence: TGCGCCAGCAGCCGGGGTGGTCGGGCCGGGACTAGTCCTATCAATGAGCAGTTCTTC.

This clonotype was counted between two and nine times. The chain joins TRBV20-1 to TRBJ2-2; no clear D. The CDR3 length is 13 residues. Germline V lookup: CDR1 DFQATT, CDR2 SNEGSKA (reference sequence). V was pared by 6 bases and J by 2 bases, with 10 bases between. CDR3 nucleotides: TGCAGTGCCTCACACCTCAACACCGGGGAGCTGTTTTTT. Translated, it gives CSASHLNTGELFF.

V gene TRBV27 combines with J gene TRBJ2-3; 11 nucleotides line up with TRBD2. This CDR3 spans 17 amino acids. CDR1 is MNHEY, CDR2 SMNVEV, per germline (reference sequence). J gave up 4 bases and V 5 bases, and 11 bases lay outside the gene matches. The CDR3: CASSHPLAGDFSDTQYF. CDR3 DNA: TGTGCCAGCAGTCACCCACTAGCGGGGGATTTTTCAGATACGCAGTATTTT.

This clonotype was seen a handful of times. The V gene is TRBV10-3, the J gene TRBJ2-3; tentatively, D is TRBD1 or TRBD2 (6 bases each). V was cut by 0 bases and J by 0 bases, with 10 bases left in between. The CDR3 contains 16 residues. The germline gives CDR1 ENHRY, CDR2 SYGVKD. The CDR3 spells CAISESPGASTDTQYF. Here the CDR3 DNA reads TGTGCCATCAGTGAGTCACCGGGGGCTAGCACAGATACGCAGTATTTT.

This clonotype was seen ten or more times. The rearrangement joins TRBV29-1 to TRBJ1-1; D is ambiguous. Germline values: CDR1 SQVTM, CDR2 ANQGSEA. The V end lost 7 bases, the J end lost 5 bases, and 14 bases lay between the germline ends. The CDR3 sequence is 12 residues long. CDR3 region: CSARTRGTEAFF. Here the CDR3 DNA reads TGCAGCGCCCGGACCCGAGGGACTGAAGCTTTCTTT.

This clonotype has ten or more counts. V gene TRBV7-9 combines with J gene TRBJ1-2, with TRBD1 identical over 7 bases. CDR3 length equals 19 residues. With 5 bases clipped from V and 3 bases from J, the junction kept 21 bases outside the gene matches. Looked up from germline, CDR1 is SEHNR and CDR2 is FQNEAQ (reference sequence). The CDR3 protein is CASSPNGRTGSGGHYGYTF. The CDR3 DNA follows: TGTGCCAGCAGCCCGAACGGTAGGACAGGATCCGGGGGCCACTATGGCTACACCTTC.

In DNA form, the CDR3 reads TGTGCCAGCAGTCCTACGTCGACAGGTATTCTTGAAGCTTTCTTT. Translation gives CASSPTSTGILEAFF. J is TRBJ1-1 and V is TRBV7-2; weak D call: TRBD1 (6 bases). V was trimmed by 6 bases and J by 7 bases, leaving 21 bases between them. From germline, CDR1 is SGHTA and CDR2 FQGNSA. The CDR3 totals 15 residues.

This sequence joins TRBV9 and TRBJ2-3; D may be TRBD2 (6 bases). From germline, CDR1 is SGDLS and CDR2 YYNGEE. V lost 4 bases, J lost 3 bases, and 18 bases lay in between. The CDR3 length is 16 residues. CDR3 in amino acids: CASSSGTSPSTDTQYF. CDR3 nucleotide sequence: TGTGCCAGCAGCTCCGGGACTTCTCCATCGACAGATACGCAGTATTTT.

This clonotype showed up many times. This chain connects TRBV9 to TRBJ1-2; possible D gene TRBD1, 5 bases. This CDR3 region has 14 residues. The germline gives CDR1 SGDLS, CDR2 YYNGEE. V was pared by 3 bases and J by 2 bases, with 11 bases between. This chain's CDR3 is CASSERDGNYGYTF. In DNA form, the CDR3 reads TGTGCCAGCAGCGAACGGGACGGGAACTATGGCTACACCTTC.

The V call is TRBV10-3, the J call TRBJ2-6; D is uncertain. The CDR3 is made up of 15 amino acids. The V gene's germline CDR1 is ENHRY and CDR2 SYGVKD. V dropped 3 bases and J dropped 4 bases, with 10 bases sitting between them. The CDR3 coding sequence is TGTGCCATCAGTGACAAGGGATACGGGGCCAACGTCCTGACTTTC. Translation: CAISDKGYGANVLTF.

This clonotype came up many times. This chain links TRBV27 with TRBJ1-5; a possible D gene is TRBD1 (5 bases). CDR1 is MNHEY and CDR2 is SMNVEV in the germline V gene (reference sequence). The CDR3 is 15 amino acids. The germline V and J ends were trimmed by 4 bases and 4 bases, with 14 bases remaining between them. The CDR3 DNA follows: TGTGCCAGCAGTTCCACTAGGGGATATAATCAGCCCCAGCATTTT. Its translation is CASSSTRGYNQPQHF.

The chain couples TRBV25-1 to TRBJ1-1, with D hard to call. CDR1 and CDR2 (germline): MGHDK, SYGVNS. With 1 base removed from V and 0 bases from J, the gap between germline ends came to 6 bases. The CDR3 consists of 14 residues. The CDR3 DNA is TGTGCCAGCAGTGAATCGGCAATGAACACTGAAGCTTTCTTT. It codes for CASSESAMNTEAFF.